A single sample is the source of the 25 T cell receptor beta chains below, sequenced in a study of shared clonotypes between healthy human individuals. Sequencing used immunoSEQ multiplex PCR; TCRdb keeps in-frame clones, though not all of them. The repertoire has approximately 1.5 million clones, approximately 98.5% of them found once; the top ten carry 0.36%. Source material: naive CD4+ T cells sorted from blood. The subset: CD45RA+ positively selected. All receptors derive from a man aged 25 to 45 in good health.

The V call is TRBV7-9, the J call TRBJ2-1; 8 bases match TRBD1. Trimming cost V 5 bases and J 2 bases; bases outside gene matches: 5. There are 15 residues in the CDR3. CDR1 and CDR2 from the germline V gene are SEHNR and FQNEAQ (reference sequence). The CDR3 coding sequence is TGTGCCAGCAGCCCGACAGGGGAGGCCTACAATGAGCAGTTCTTC. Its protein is CASSPTGEAYNEQFF.

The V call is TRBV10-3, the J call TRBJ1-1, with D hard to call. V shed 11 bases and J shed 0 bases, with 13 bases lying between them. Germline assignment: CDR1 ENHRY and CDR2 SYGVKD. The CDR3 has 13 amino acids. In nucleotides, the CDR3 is TGTGCCTCTCGGACTGATTTGAACACTGAAGCTTTCTTT. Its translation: CASRTDLNTEAFF.

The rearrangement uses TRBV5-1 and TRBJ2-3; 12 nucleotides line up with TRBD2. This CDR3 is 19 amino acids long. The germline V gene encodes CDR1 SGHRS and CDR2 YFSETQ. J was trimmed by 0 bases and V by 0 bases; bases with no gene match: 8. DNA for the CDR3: TGCGCCAGCAGCTTGGCGGGGACTAGCGGGCGGACTAGCACAGATACGCAGTATTTT. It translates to CASSLAGTSGRTSTDTQYF.

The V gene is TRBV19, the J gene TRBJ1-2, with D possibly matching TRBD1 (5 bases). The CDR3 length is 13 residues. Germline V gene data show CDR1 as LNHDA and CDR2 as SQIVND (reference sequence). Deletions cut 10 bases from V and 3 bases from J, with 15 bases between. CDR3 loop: CAIRALGDYGYTF. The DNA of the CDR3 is TGTGCCATCCGGGCCTTGGGGGACTATGGCTACACCTTC.

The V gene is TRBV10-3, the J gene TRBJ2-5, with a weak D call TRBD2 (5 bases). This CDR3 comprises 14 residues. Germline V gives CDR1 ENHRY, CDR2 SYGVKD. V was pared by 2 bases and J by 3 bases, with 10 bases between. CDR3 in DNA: TGTGCCATCAGTGAGGCCCCGAGGGAAGAGACCCAGTACTTC. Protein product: CAISEAPREETQYF.

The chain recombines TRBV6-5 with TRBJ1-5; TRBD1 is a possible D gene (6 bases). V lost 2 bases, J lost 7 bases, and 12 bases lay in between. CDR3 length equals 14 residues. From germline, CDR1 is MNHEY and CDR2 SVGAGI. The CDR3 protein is CASSYGGARQPQHF. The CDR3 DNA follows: TGTGCCAGCAGTTACGGGGGGGCAAGGCAGCCCCAGCATTTT.

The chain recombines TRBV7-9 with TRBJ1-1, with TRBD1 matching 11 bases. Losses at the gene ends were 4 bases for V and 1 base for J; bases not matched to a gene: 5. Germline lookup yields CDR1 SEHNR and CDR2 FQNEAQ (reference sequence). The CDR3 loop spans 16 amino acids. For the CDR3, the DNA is TGTGCCAGCAGCTGGAGGACAGGGGGCACGAACACTGAAGCTTTCTTT. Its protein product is CASSWRTGGTNTEAFF.

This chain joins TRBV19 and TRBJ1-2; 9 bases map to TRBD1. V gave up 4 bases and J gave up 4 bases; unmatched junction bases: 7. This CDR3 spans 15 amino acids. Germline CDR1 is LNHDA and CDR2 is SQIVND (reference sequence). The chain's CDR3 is CASSTSGQGRYGYTF. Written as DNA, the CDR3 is TGTGCCAGTAGTACGTCGGGACAGGGCCGCTATGGCTACACCTTC.

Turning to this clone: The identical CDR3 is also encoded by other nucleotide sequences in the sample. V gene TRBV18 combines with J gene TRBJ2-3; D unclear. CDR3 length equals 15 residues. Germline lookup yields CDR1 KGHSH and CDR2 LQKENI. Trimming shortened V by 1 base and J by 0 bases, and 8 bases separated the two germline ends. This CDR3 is CASSPLAQSTDTQYF. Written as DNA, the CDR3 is TGTGCCAGCTCACCACTAGCTCAAAGCACAGATACGCAGTATTTT.

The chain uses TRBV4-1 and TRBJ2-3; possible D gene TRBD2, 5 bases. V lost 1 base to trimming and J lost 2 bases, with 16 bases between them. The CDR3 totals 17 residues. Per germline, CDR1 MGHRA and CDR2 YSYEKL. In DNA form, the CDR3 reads TGCGCCAGCAGCCAAGGGTCCGGGGAGTCCCCCACAGATACGCAGTATTTT. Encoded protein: CASSQGSGESPTDTQYF.

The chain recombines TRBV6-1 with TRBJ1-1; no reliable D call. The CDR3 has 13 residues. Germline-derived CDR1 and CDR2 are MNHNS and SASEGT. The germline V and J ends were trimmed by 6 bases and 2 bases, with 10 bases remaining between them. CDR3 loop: CASSVKSNTEAFF. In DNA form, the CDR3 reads TGTGCCAGCAGCGTGAAGAGTAACACTGAAGCTTTCTTT.

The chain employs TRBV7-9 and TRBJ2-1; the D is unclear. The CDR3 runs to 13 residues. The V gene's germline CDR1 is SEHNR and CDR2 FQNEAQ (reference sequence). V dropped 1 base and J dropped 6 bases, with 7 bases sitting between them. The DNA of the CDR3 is TGTGCCAGCAGCTTAGGGACGGCCAATGAGCAGTTCTTC. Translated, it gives CASSLGTANEQFF. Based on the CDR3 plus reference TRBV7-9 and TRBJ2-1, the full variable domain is DTGVSQNPRHKITKRGQNVTFRCDPISEHNRLYWYRQTLGQGPEFLTYFQNEAQLEKSRLLSDRFSAERPKGSFSTLEIQRTEQGDSAMYLCASSLGTANEQFFGPGTRLTVL.

The chain's CDR3 is CASSLPAVRGGQYF. In nucleotides, the CDR3 is TGCGCCAGCAGCCTCCCCGCAGTCAGGGGCGGGCAGTACTTC. V and J are TRBV4-1 and TRBJ2-7, with a possible D match to TRBD1 (6 bases). Looked up from germline, CDR1 is MGHRA and CDR2 is YSYEKL. CDR3 length: 14 residues. Trimming left V 4 bases short and J 9 bases short, with 19 bases between.

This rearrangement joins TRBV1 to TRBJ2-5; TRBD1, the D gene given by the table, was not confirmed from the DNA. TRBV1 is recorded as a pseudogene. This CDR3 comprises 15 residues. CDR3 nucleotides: TGCACCAGCAGCCAACAGGGGGATTACCAAGAGACCCAGTACTTC. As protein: CTSSQQGDYQETQYF.

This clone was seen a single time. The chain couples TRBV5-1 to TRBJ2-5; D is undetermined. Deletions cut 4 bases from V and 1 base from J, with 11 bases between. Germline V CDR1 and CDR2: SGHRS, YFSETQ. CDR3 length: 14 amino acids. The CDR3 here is CASSLGSSQETQYF. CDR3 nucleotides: TGCGCCAGCAGCCTAGGGTCTTCCCAAGAGACCCAGTACTTC.

The CDR3 sequence is CASSDPGEGAEGNIQYF. As DNA, the CDR3 is TGTGCCAGCAGCGACCCCGGAGAGGGGGCTGAGGGAAACATTCAGTACTTC. The chain joins TRBV5-4 to TRBJ2-4, with 7 nucleotides matching TRBD1. Germline V CDR1 and CDR2: SGHNT, YYREEE (reference sequence). Losses at the gene ends were 4 bases for V and 6 bases for J; bases not matched to a gene: 16. The CDR3 loop spans 17 amino acids.

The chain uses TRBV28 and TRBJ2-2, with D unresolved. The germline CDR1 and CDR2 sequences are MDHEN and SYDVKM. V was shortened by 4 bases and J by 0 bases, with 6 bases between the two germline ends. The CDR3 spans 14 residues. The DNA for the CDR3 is TGTGCCAGCAGTTCACAAACGAACACCGGGGAGCTGTTTTTT. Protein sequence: CASSSQTNTGELFF.

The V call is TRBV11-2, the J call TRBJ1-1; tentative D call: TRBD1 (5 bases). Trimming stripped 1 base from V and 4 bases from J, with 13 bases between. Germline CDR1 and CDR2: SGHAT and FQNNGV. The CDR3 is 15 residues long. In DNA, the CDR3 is TGTGCCAGCAGCTTAGCGGTCGGGGGGGGCACTGAAGCTTTCTTT. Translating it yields CASSLAVGGGTEAFF.

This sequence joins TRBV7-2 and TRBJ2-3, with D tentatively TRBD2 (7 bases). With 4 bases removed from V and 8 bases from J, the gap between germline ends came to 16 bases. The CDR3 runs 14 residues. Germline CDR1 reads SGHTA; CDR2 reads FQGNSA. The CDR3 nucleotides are TGTGCCAGCAGCTGGAATCGGGGGGCAGCTACGCAGTATTTT. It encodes CASSWNRGAATQYF. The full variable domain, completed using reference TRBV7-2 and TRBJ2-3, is GAGVSQSPSNKVTEKGKDVELRCDPISGHTALYWYRQSLGQGLEFLIYFQGNSAPDKSGLPSDRFSAERTGGSVSTLTIQRTQQEDSAVYLCASSWNRGAATQYFGPGTRLTVL.

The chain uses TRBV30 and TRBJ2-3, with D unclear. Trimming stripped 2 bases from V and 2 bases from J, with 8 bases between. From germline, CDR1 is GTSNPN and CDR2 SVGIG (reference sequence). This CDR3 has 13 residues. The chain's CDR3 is CAWSHRTTDTQYF. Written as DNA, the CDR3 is TGTGCCTGGAGTCACCGGACCACAGATACGCAGTATTTT.

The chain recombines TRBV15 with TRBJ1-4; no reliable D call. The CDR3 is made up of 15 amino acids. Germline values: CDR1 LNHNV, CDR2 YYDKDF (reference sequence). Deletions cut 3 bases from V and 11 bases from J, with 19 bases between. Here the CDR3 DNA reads TGTGCCACCAGCAGGGTGGGAGACGACGAGTGGAAACTGTTTTTT. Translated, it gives CATSRVGDDEWKLFF.

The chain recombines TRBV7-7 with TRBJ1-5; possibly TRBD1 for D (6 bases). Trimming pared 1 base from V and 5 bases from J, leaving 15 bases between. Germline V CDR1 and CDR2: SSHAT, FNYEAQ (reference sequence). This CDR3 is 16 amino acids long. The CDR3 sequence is CASSLGGGGADQPQHF. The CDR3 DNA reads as TGTGCCAGCAGCTTAGGGGGAGGGGGGGCCGATCAGCCCCAGCATTTT.

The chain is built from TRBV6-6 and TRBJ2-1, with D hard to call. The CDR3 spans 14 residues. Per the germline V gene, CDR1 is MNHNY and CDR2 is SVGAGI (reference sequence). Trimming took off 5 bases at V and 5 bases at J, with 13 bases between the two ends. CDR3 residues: CASSTISPHNEQFF. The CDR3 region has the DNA TGTGCCAGCAGTACCATAAGCCCCCACAATGAGCAGTTCTTC.

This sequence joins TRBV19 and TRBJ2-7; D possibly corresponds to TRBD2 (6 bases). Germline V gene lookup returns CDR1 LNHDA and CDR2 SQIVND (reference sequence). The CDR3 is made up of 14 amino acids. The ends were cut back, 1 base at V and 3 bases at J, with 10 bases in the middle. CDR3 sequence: CASSIVTGDYEQYF. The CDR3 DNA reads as TGTGCCAGTAGTATAGTAACGGGAGACTACGAGCAGTACTTC.

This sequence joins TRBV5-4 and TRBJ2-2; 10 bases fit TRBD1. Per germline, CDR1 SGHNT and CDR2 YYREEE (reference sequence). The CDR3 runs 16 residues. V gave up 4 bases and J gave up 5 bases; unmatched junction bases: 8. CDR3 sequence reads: CASSPRQGARTGELFF. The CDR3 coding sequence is TGTGCCAGCAGCCCGAGACAGGGGGCGAGGACCGGGGAGCTGTTTTTT. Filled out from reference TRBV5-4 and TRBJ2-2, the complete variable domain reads ETGVTQSPTHLIKTRGQQVTLRCSSQSGHNTVSWYQQALGQGPQFIFQYYREEENGRGNFPPRFSGLQFPNYSSELNVNALELDDSALYLCASSPRQGARTGELFFGEGSRLTVL.